What follows is one TCR beta chain and its context. At the deep level, the assay was run. The DNA input per sorted-subset replicate PCR was around 200 ng, corresponding to some 33,000 T cell genomes. Here immunoSEQ multiplex PCR was the method, and the copy in TCRdb shows in-frame clones only, minus some. Found here are hundreds of thousands of clones, around 96% of them singletons; the top ten hold 0.11%. The data were obtained in a study of shared clonotypes between healthy human individuals. Germline V gene sequence: CDR1 SGHVS, CDR2 FQNEAQ. This CDR3 region has 16 residues. After removal of 2 bases from V and 0 bases from J, the junction contained 6 bases not matched to a gene. Naive CD8 cells lacked CD45RO and underwent positive selection for CCR7, leaving out terminally differentiated effector memory CD45RA+ cells. Healthy adults negative for HIV, lacking recent acute infections or vaccinations, served as donors.

This receptor was taken from a woman in her 30s in good health. J is TRBJ2-7 and V is TRBV7-8; 8 bases map to TRBD1. Input material: naive CD8+ T cells sorted from blood. This CDR3 reads CASSLFGTGSSYEQYF. The CDR3 bases are TGTGCCAGCAGCTTATTTGGGACAGGTAGCTCCTACGAGCAGTACTTC.